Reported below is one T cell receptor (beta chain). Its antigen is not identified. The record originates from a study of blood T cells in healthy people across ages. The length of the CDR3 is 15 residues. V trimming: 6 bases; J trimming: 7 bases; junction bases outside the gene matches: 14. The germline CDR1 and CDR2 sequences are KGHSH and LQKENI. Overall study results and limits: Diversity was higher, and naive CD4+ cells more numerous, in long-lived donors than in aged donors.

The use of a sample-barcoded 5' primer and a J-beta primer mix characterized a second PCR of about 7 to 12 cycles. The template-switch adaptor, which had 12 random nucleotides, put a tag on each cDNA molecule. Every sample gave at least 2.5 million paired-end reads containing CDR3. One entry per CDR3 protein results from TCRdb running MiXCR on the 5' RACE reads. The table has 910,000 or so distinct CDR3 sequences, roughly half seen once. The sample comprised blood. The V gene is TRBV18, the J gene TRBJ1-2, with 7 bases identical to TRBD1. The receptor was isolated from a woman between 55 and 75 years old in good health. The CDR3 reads CASSADGTVLGGYTF. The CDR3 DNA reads TGTGCCAGCTCGGCGGATGGGACAGTCCTTGGTGGCTACACCTTC.